This TCR beta chain was documented in a study of cytomegalovirus exposure and HLA in healthy donors (TCRdb year 2017). Turning to the overall study: According to a later analysis, the 120 or so validation repertoires were produced on the same platform as the 680 or so repertoires of the first cohort. Along with the roughly 670-subject first cohort, a separate validation cohort of over a hundred different subjects was used. The aim of the study was to test whether cataloging public T cell receptors could identify signatures of past pathogen exposure. To predict cytomegalovirus infection status, the study combined high-throughput TCR immunosequencing, statistical association of individual TCRs with disease status, and machine learning.

From a lookup of the germline V gene (reference sequence), CDR1 and CDR2 are LNHNV and YYDKDF. The CDR3, from cysteine to phenylalanine, totals 16 residues. Only the CDR3 portion is preserved as DNA: 48 bases, with reading frame beginning at the first base. Trimmed from V: 0 bases; trimmed from J: 5 bases; junction bases lacking a gene match: 5. The method behind the library was the immunoSEQ multiplex PCR assay. Concerning the study's data processing: A statistical classification framework was built for diagnosing cytomegalovirus status from the catalog of TCR beta chain sequences. The immuneACCESS repertoire file appears here via TCRdb, limited to in-frame rearrangements. These files lack a portion of the clones; in checked studies, under half of the deficit traces to unresolved V genes, and the cause of the others is not known. For V, J and clone size, that table is used; D and trimming come from the DNA. The sample data list about 260,000 clones, and 80% to 95% of these were observed just once. The leading ten clones occupy around 3.1% of the sample.

Turning to this clone: What this receptor recognizes is not known. It has no much larger one-base neighbor in the sample; base qualities were not kept.

Points the paper makes about the study in general: Most TCR sequences were observed very rarely across donors, whereas some public TCRs were present in many individuals. A later analysis found that TCRs clustered in the first cohort also tended to co-occur in the approximately 120 validation repertoires, with 94% of cluster scores above 0. The classifier was reported to diagnose cytomegalovirus status with high specificity and sensitivity in both the original and validation cohorts. The authors suggested that the approach could potentially be extended to other disease states and immunological phenotypes. All 120 or so repertoires were used to score co-occurrence in the validation cohort in a later analysis, because that analysis had no HLA typing for the cohort. The study listed 164 TCR beta chains as associated with cytomegalovirus. In vitro tests confirmed that three of the cytomegalovirus-associated TCR beta chains recognize cytomegalovirus antigens.

Donors formed part of the validation cohort, which comprised 120 or so subjects and was distinct from the first cohort of over 500 subjects. The TCR sequence derives from a woman aged 25 to 39 in good health and CMV-seronegative. The material sequenced was PBMCs. The V gene is TRBV15 and the J gene is TRBJ2-1; 9 bases in the middle match TRBD2. The CDR3 region has the sequence CATSRDGSGRDNEQFF. The nucleotides read TGTGCCACCAGCAGAGATGGTAGCGGGAGAGACAATGAGCAGTTCTTC.